The 13 T cell receptor beta chains reported below all come from one sample, sequenced in a study of T-cell memory formation after mild COVID-19. TCRdb redid the calling of the 5' RACE reads with MiXCR, one entry per CDR3 protein. The repertoire has fewer than 150,000 distinct CDR3 sequences, around 6.3% of them found once; the top ten carry 2% to 2.5%. The specimen was PBMCs or a T cell subset sorted from them (not recorded which). The receptors come from an adult woman who had mild COVID-19 (a few samples of this study predate the infection). Cell type and time point are not known.

CDR3 region: CASSSRQGAWTEAFF. The CDR3 DNA follows: TGTGCCAGCAGCTCGAGACAGGGGGCTTGGACTGAAGCTTTCTTT. The chain is built from TRBV5-6 and TRBJ1-1; 10 positions agree with TRBD1. The CDR3 runs 15 residues. CDR1 and CDR2 (germline): SGHDT, YYEEEE. The ends lost 3 bases at V and 5 bases at J; junction bases unmatched: 7.

This chain connects TRBV7-2 to TRBJ2-1, with D perhaps TRBD2 (7 bases). Germline V CDR1 and CDR2: SGHTA, FQGNSA. The CDR3 length is 15 residues. The germline V and J ends were trimmed by 8 bases and 2 bases, with 16 bases remaining between them. For the CDR3, the DNA is TGTGCCAGCTCCCGAGGGGGGGCCACCTACAATGAGCAGTTCTTC. Residues: CASSRGGATYNEQFF.

This clonotype was seen only a few times. The rearrangement links TRBV12-3 or TRBV12-4 to TRBJ2-1; TRBD2 aligns across 9 bases. Trimming cost V 7 bases and J 9 bases; bases outside gene matches: 10. The CDR3 is 14 residues long. The CDR3 DNA reads as TGTGCCAGCATTGGGAGTAGCGGGGGTTTTGAGCAGTTCTTC. Translation gives CASIGSSGGFEQFF.

At least ten counts were recorded for this clonotype. The rearrangement joins TRBV29-1 to TRBJ1-3; D may be TRBD1 (5 bases). Germline V gene lookup returns CDR1 SQVTM and CDR2 ANQGSEA. V dropped 5 bases and J dropped 7 bases, with 15 bases sitting between them. CDR3 length: 13 amino acids. As DNA, the CDR3 is TGCAGCGTTAGGAACAGGACTGAGAACACCATATATTTT. Protein product: CSVRNRTENTIYF.

Only a few counts were recorded for this clonotype. The V gene is TRBV10-3, the J gene TRBJ1-4, with 8 bases lining up with TRBD1. V trimming: 0 bases; J trimming: 13 bases; junction bases outside the gene matches: 10. The CDR3 is 15 amino acids. Germline V gene lookup returns CDR1 ENHRY and CDR2 SYGVKD. The CDR3 region has the DNA TGTGCCATCAGTGAGTCCCTAGGACAGGGCAACGGACTGTTTTTT. Its translation is CAISESLGQGNGLFF.

The sample holds many counts of this clonotype. This chain joins TRBV15 and TRBJ2-1; 7 nucleotides match TRBD1. The V gene end was trimmed by 3 bases and the J gene end by 0 bases; junction bases not matched to a gene: 8. Germline V gives CDR1 LNHNV, CDR2 YYDKDF (reference sequence). The CDR3 is 17 amino acids. Here the CDR3 reads CATSRGWTGGSYNEQFF. The CDR3 DNA follows: TGTGCCACCAGCAGGGGATGGACAGGAGGCTCCTACAATGAGCAGTTCTTC. The full variable domain, with the rest looked up from reference TRBV15 and TRBJ2-1, is DAMVIQNPRYQVTQFGKPVTLSCSQTLNHNVMYWYQQKSSQAPKLLFHYYDKDFNNEADTPDNFQSRRPNTSFCFLDIRSPGLGDTAMYLCATSRGWTGGSYNEQFFGPGTRLTVL.

V and J are TRBV18 and TRBJ1-1; 7 bases match TRBD1. Trimming at V came to 2 bases and at J to 7 bases, leaving 7 bases not matched to a gene. The CDR3 is 14 residues long. Germline-derived CDR1 and CDR2 are KGHSH and LQKENI. CDR3 sequence reads: CASSPSGQVDEAFF. The CDR3 DNA sequence: TGTGCCAGCTCACCATCCGGACAGGTTGATGAAGCTTTCTTT.

The chain carries TRBV2 and TRBJ2-7; TRBD1 is a possible D gene (5 bases). The CDR3 totals 13 residues. The germline gives CDR1 SNHLY, CDR2 FYNNEI. The V end lost 3 bases, the J end lost 2 bases, and 8 bases lay between the germline ends. The CDR3 loop is CASSEAGPYEQYF. The CDR3 coding sequence is TGTGCCAGCAGTGAGGCAGGGCCCTACGAGCAGTACTTC.

In its sample, this clonotype was seen a few times. This chain uses TRBV6-5 with TRBJ2-3; D might be TRBD2 (6 bases). Deletions cut 5 bases from V and 0 bases from J, with 12 bases between. Germline V lookup: CDR1 MNHEY, CDR2 SVGAGI. CDR3 size: 15 residues. The CDR3 nucleotides are TGTGCCAGCAGTCTAGCGTCCTCTAGCACAGATACGCAGTATTTT. As protein: CASSLASSSTDTQYF.

This clonotype was observed many times. This chain uses TRBV7-2 with TRBJ2-7; no firm D call. Germline CDR1 SGHTA, CDR2 FQGNSA. Trimming shortened V by 2 bases and J by 3 bases, and 5 bases separated the two germline ends. The CDR3 is made up of 12 amino acids. CDR3 in amino acids: CASSLNGYEQYF. The CDR3 DNA reads TGTGCCAGCAGCTTAAACGGCTACGAGCAGTACTTC.

This clonotype has a handful of counts. The CDR3 DNA is TGTGCCAGCAGCCGGACAGGGTCACAGCCCCAGCATTTT. Its protein product is CASSRTGSQPQHF. This chain joins TRBV7-9 and TRBJ1-5; 8 bases match TRBD1. Germline-derived CDR1 and CDR2 are SEHNR and FQNEAQ (reference sequence). The V gene end was trimmed by 5 bases and the J gene end by 7 bases; junction bases not matched to a gene: 4. This CDR3 has 13 residues.

In this sample, this clonotype turned up many times. V and J are TRBV6-2 or TRBV6-3 and TRBJ2-2; either TRBD1 or TRBD2 may supply D (5 bases each). The CDR3 is 16 residues long. Germline CDR1 MNHEY, CDR2 SVGEGT. The ends were cut back, 1 base at V and 6 bases at J, with 15 bases in the middle. The CDR3 nucleotides read TGTGCCAGCAGTTACTGGGGCGGGCTGACACCCGGGGAGCTGTTTTTT. Its translation is CASSYWGGLTPGELFF.

This clonotype was seen repeatedly, ten times or more. The rearrangement uses TRBV7-9 and TRBJ2-3, with no clear D. V dropped 8 bases and J dropped 3 bases, with 15 bases sitting between them. Germline V gene lookup returns CDR1 SEHNR and CDR2 FQNEAQ (reference sequence). The CDR3 is 14 amino acids. DNA for the CDR3: TGTGCCAGCTGGCTGGGTGTTGGGACAGATACGCAGTATTTT. It yields the protein CASWLGVGTDTQYF.